This T cell receptor (beta chain) emerged from a study of OX40 agonist ivuxolimab in advanced cancers. Whole-study context: The dose-escalation cohort had hepatocellular carcinoma, melanoma, renal cell or head and neck cancer. Of the participants, 40% had some prior anti-PD-1, anti-PD-L1 or anti-CTLA-4 therapy, which was allowed.

Libraries were prepared by immunoSEQ multiplex PCR; TCRdb keeps only in-frame clonotypes and omits some of them. The sample shows 65,000 to 95,000 clones, 80% to 90% of them seen only once. Germline V CDR1 and CDR2: SGHKS, YYEKEE (reference sequence). V was pared by 5 bases and J by 1 base, with 12 bases between. The CDR3 contains 14 residues. As to this clone: Antigen: not known.

Study-level points and caveats: CD8+ T cells (on average) carried more expanded clones than CD4+ T cells.

The J gene is TRBJ1-2, the V gene TRBV5-5; D possibly corresponds to TRBD1 (6 bases). Sequencing was performed on CD4+ or CD8+ T cells sorted from blood, taken in a trial of the OX40 agonist ivuxolimab. This TCR was sampled from an adult with an advanced solid tumor such as melanoma, head and neck, liver or kidney cancer. CDR3 nucleotides: TGTGCCAGCAGTAAGGACAGATTTAACTATGGCTACACCTTC. This translates into CASSKDRFNYGYTF. The entire variable domain, with the rest obtained from reference TRBV5-5 and TRBJ1-2, is as follows: DAGVTQSPTHLIKTRGQQVTLRCSPISGHKSVSWYQQVLGQGPQFIFQYYEKEERGRGNFPDRFSARQFPNYSSELNVNALLLGDSALYLCASSKDRFNYGYTFGSGTRLTVV.